The clone carrying this T cell receptor beta chain was picked up one time. The entry originates in a study of T cell responses to AZD1222 COVID-19 vaccine. Profiled with immunoSEQ multiplex PCR; TCRdb holds only in-frame clones, not every one. Here the sample spans 96,000 or so clones, around 89% being singletons. V lost 0 bases and J 3 bases, leaving 12 bases between the germline ends. The CDR3 has 16 residues. The germline gives CDR1 ENHRY, CDR2 SYGVKD. The gene calls are TRBV10-3 and TRBJ1-5; no firm D call. The source is an adult in good health. Sequences were derived from peripheral blood, sampled on day 0 of AZD1222 vaccination. CDR3 residues: CAISESRGLANQPQHF. The CDR3, as DNA: TGTGCCATCAGTGAGTCCAGAGGACTGGCCAATCAGCCCCAGCATTTT.